This T cell receptor beta chain was identified in a study of T-cell memory formation after mild COVID-19. cDNA libraries for TCR alpha and TCR beta, carrying sample barcodes and UMIs, came from 5'RACE with constant-segment primers. TCRdb re-called the 5' RACE reads through MiXCR, storing one row per CDR3 protein. The sample consists of more than 400,000 distinct CDR3 sequences, about 20% of them appearing once. Germline V gene data show CDR1 as SNHLY and CDR2 as FYNNEI. CDR3 length: 16 residues. The V and J ends lost 6 bases and 3 bases, in that order; junction bases with no gene match: 14. This clonotype originated in an adult woman who had mild COVID-19 (a few samples of this study predate the infection). Cell type and time point are not known. The source material was PBMCs or a T cell subset sorted from them (not recorded which). J is TRBJ2-7 and V is TRBV2, with TRBD1 matching over 7 bases. CDR3 in DNA: TGTGCCAGCAGGCCGGGACAGAACAGTTTAAACTACGAGCAGTACTTC. Protein product: CASRPGQNSLNYEQYF.